A single sample is the source of the 19 T cell receptor beta chains below, sequenced in a study of control samples from healthy donors and cancer patients. Libraries were prepared by immunoSEQ multiplex PCR; TCRdb keeps only in-frame clonotypes and omits some of them. In the table there are about 98,000 clones, roughly 86% of which are singletons. The specimen sequenced was blood. These receptors all come from a man aged 55-75 years in good health.

The rearrangement joins TRBV4-1 to TRBJ1-4; D gene uncertain. Trimming shortened V by 5 bases and J by 1 base, and 8 bases separated the two germline ends. CDR1 and CDR2 from the germline V gene are MGHRA and YSYEKL. The CDR3 contains 14 residues. The CDR3 DNA follows: TGCGCCAGCAGCAAGACGGGAACTAATGAAAAACTGTTTTTT. Amino acids: CASSKTGTNEKLFF.

The chain carries TRBV10-3 and TRBJ2-5; TRBD2 is a possible D gene (6 bases). This CDR3 spans 15 amino acids. The germline V and J ends were trimmed by 2 bases and 4 bases, with 14 bases remaining between them. The germline V gene encodes CDR1 ENHRY and CDR2 SYGVKD. CDR3 amino acids: CAISEPDGGIETQYF. The CDR3 nucleotides are TGTGCCATCAGTGAGCCCGATGGGGGGATAGAGACCCAGTACTTC.

The chain uses TRBV30 and TRBJ2-1; 14 bases are shared with TRBD2. The trim removed 5 bases at V and 8 bases at J, leaving 8 bases unmatched. The CDR3 extends over 15 amino acids. The germline V gene encodes CDR1 GTSNPN and CDR2 SVGIG (reference sequence). The CDR3 coding sequence is TGTGCCTGGGATGACGGGACTAGCGGGAGATATGAGCAGTTCTTC. The encoded protein is CAWDDGTSGRYEQFF.

V usage is TRBV30 and J usage is TRBJ2-1; possibly TRBD2 for D (6 bases). Germline-derived CDR1 and CDR2 are GTSNPN and SVGIG (reference sequence). Trimming cost V 2 bases and J 2 bases, with 13 bases left between them. This CDR3 spans 15 amino acids. The CDR3 here is CAWSSASVAYNEQFF. In nucleotides, the CDR3 is TGTGCCTGGAGTTCTGCTAGCGTAGCCTACAATGAGCAGTTCTTC.

This chain joins TRBV4-1 and TRBJ2-3; D tentatively reads TRBD1 or TRBD2 (6 bases each). The V gene lost 4 bases and the J gene lost 0 bases, with 14 bases spanning the gap. Per the germline V gene, CDR1 is MGHRA and CDR2 is YSYEKL. There are 16 residues in the CDR3. CDR3 sequence (DNA): TGCGCCAGCAGCCGGGGGGCTATAACGAGCACAGATACGCAGTATTTT. It yields the protein CASSRGAITSTDTQYF.

The genes are TRBV12-3 or TRBV12-4 and TRBJ1-1; D is perhaps TRBD1 (5 bases). The length of the CDR3 is 13 residues. Trimming took off 4 bases at V and 1 base at J, with 7 bases between the two ends. The CDR3 protein is CASSYGTNTEAFF. The CDR3 DNA is TGTGCCAGCAGTTACGGGACGAACACTGAAGCTTTCTTT.

The chain links TRBV5-1 to TRBJ2-1, with 7 bases identical to TRBD2. CDR1 and CDR2 (germline): SGHRS, YFSETQ. V lost 0 bases, J lost 7 bases, and 7 bases stayed unmatched. CDR3 size: 15 residues. CDR3 region: CASSLDGTNLNEQFF. Written as DNA, the CDR3 is TGCGCCAGCAGCTTGGACGGGACTAATTTGAATGAGCAGTTCTTC.

This chain connects TRBV24-1 to TRBJ2-3, with D maybe TRBD2 (5 bases). Trimming cost V 3 bases and J 2 bases, with 11 bases left between them. The V gene's germline CDR1 is KGHDR and CDR2 SFDVKD. The CDR3 totals 15 residues. The chain's CDR3 is CATSDRSAFTDTQYF. CDR3 nucleotide sequence: TGTGCCACCAGTGATCGTAGCGCTTTCACAGATACGCAGTATTTT.

The rearrangement uses TRBV28 and TRBJ2-5; D not resolved. Trimming removed 8 bases from V and 2 bases from J, with 12 bases in between. The germline V gene encodes CDR1 MDHEN and CDR2 SYDVKM. This CDR3 is 13 amino acids long. The DNA of the CDR3 is TGTGCCAGCGAGTCGCTACTACAAGAGACCCAGTACTTC. The encoded protein is CASESLLQETQYF.

This rearrangement joins TRBV5-5 to TRBJ2-1, with D maybe TRBD2 (5 bases). V lost 0 bases and J lost 4, with 11 bases in between. The germline gives CDR1 SGHKS, CDR2 YYEKEE (reference sequence). This CDR3 contains 15 residues. The DNA for the CDR3 is TGTGCCAGCAGCTTGGACGGCAGCGGTTACAATGAGCAGTTCTTC. This encodes CASSLDGSGYNEQFF.

This clone was counted once. The chain recombines TRBV2 with TRBJ2-2; 7 nucleotides line up with TRBD1. Germline assignment: CDR1 SNHLY and CDR2 FYNNEI. The trim removed 5 bases at V and 4 bases at J, leaving 1 base unmatched. CDR3 length equals 13 residues. The CDR3 is CASSTGVTGELFF. CDR3 nucleotides: TGTGCCAGCAGTACAGGGGTCACCGGGGAGCTGTTTTTT.

The table lists this clone with many counts. V is TRBV6-1 and J is TRBJ2-1; D unresolved. V was shortened by 1 base and J by 4 bases, with 14 bases between the two germline ends. There are 16 residues in the CDR3. Germline CDR1 and CDR2: MNHNS and SASEGT. The CDR3 loop is CASSEGGGGNYNEQFF. The CDR3 nucleotides read TGTGCCAGCAGTGAAGGGGGTGGCGGAAATTACAATGAGCAGTTCTTC.

The CDR3 sequence is CASSPPTSGGPHFETQYF. CDR3 DNA sequence: TGTGCCAGCAGCCCCCCGACTAGCGGGGGGCCGCATTTCGAGACCCAGTACTTC. J is TRBJ2-5 and V is TRBV7-3; 13 bases align to TRBD2. Germline trimming cut 5 bases from V and 5 bases from J; bases unmatched to any gene: 14. Germline loops: CDR1 SGHTA, CDR2 FQGTGA. This CDR3 spans 18 amino acids.

The rearrangement links TRBV7-2 to TRBJ1-1; 7 bases line up with TRBD1. The CDR3 contains 14 residues. Trimming took 5 bases from V and 1 from J; bases not matched to a gene: 4. CDR1 and CDR2 from the germline V gene are SGHTA and FQGNSA. The CDR3 spells CASSLGTANTEAFF. The CDR3 nucleotides read TGTGCCAGCAGCCTTGGGACAGCGAACACTGAAGCTTTCTTT.

The chain uses TRBV9 and TRBJ1-6, with a possible D match to TRBD1 (5 bases). V was shortened by 4 bases and J by 10 bases, with 12 bases between the two germline ends. Per the germline V gene, CDR1 is SGDLS and CDR2 is YYNGEE. The CDR3 spans 13 residues. The DNA of the CDR3 is TGTGCCAGCAGCTCAAGGGACGAATCACCCCTCCACTTT. Protein: CASSSRDESPLHF. Full variable domain (remainder filled in from reference TRBV9 and TRBJ1-6): DSGVTQTPKHLITATGQRVTLRCSPRSGDLSVYWYQQSLDQGLQFLIQYYNGEERAKGNILERFSAQQFPDLHSELNLSSLELGDSALYFCASSSRDESPLHFGNGTRLTVT.

A single count supports this clone. The J gene is TRBJ1-2, the V gene TRBV5-4; D is perhaps TRBD1 (5 bases). V gave up 0 bases and J gave up 7 bases, with 10 bases separating them. Germline CDR1 SGHNT, CDR2 YYREEE (reference sequence). The CDR3 has 13 residues. DNA of the CDR3: TGTGCCAGCAGCTTGGGCGGGACGTCTGGCTACACCTTC. Translated: CASSLGGTSGYTF.

The chain is built from TRBV24-1 and TRBJ2-6; D is unresolved. The V end lost 3 bases, the J end lost 0 bases, and 11 bases lay between the germline ends. Germline V gene lookup returns CDR1 KGHDR and CDR2 SFDVKD. The CDR3 is 17 amino acids. The CDR3 region is CATSDASWGSGANVLTF. CDR3 bases: TGTGCCACCAGTGATGCGAGTTGGGGCTCTGGGGCCAACGTCCTGACTTTC.

The chain has TRBV5-1 and TRBJ1-1, with D perhaps matching TRBD1 (5 bases). CDR3 length equals 15 residues. The V end lost 4 bases, the J end lost 0 bases, and 13 bases lay between the germline ends. Germline CDR1 and CDR2: SGHRS and YFSETQ. Here the CDR3 reads CASSPGGGVNTEAFF. The CDR3 DNA sequence: TGCGCCAGCAGCCCGGGCGGGGGGGTGAACACTGAAGCTTTCTTT.

The count of this clone is one. The CDR3 reads CASSINRGGYGYTF. The CDR3 coding sequence is TGTGCCAGTAGTATTAATCGGGGGGGCTATGGCTACACCTTC. V gene TRBV19 combines with J gene TRBJ1-2; tentatively, D is TRBD1 (5 bases). CDR1 and CDR2 (germline): LNHDA, SQIVND (reference sequence). The V end lost 3 bases, the J end lost 4 bases, and 12 bases lay between the germline ends. The length of the CDR3 is 14 residues.